These 6 T cell receptor beta chains originate from one sample sequenced in a study of T cells in Graves' hyperthyroidism and ophthalmopathy. From RNA transcripts, TCR beta CDR3 regions were amplified. The primer set for the first-round RT-PCR of the TCR CDR3 was HTBI. TCRdb passed the multiplex PCR reads through MiXCR, listing each CDR3 protein once. The sample includes some 580,000 distinct CDR3 sequences, approximately 15% of them seen just once. Sequenced sample: blood. Receptors were obtained from a woman between 40 and 50 years old with Graves' ophthalmopathy.

The rearrangement uses TRBV27 and TRBJ2-7; D might be TRBD1 or TRBD2, each matching 6 bases. There are 13 residues in the CDR3. Germline CDR1 and CDR2: MNHEY and SMNVEV (reference sequence). V lost 8 bases and J lost 7, with 18 bases in between. CDR3 region: CASSKTGAREQYF. The CDR3 region has the DNA TGTGCCAGCTCCAAAACGGGGGCTAGGGAGCAGTACTTC.

The J gene is TRBJ2-1, the V gene TRBV6-1; 8 positions agree with TRBD2. CDR3 length equals 15 residues. With 7 bases clipped from V and 3 bases from J, the junction kept 8 bases outside the gene matches. Germline-derived CDR1 and CDR2 are MNHNS and SASEGT. CDR3 DNA sequence: TGTGCCAGCACCTACGGGGCGGGGGGCTACAATGAGCAGTTCTTC. Translating gives CASTYGAGGYNEQFF.

The sample holds many counts of this clonotype. The chain combines TRBV20-1 with TRBJ2-3; D gene unclear. CDR1 is DFQATT, CDR2 SNEGSKA, per germline (reference sequence). V was cut by 4 bases and J by 5 bases, with 10 bases left in between. The CDR3 is 12 amino acids. The CDR3 DNA sequence: TGCAGTGCTATGTTAGCAGTAGATACGCAGTATTTT. Translated, it gives CSAMLAVDTQYF.

This clonotype has a handful of counts. The gene calls are TRBV28 and TRBJ2-4; the match to TRBD1 covers 7 bases. After removal of 5 bases from V and 0 bases from J, the junction contained 13 bases not matched to a gene. The germline gives CDR1 MDHEN, CDR2 SYDVKM. There are 18 residues in the CDR3. CDR3: CASSLFVAGGLAKNIQYF. DNA of the CDR3: TGTGCCAGCAGTCTTTTCGTAGCAGGGGGTTTAGCCAAAAACATTCAGTACTTC.

This clonotype was seen at least ten times. This rearrangement joins TRBV13 to TRBJ2-7; D might be TRBD1 or TRBD2, each matching 6 bases. Germline CDR1 is PRHDT and CDR2 is FYEKMQ (reference sequence). The length of the CDR3 is 15 residues. V lost 0 bases and J lost 6, with 15 bases in between. CDR3 sequence: CASSLGTGRGGEQYF. The CDR3 coding sequence is TGTGCCAGCAGCTTAGGAACAGGGCGGGGTGGCGAGCAGTACTTC.

In its sample, this clonotype was seen many times. The J gene is TRBJ2-7, the V gene TRBV7-2, with 7 bases lining up with TRBD2. Losses at the gene ends were 0 bases for V and 1 base for J; bases not matched to a gene: 6. Germline CDR1 and CDR2: SGHTA and FQGNSA. This CDR3 is built from 16 residues. The CDR3 protein is CASSLAGGRGSYEQYF. The CDR3, as DNA: TGTGCCAGCAGCTTAGCTGGCGGGAGAGGTTCCTACGAGCAGTACTTC.